This TCR beta chain was retrieved from a study of shared clonotypes between healthy human individuals. Study conclusions and caveats: Estimated richness was generally greater in naive than memory subsets.

TCRdb's copy holds only in-frame clones and misses some; the assay was immunoSEQ multiplex PCR. Of fewer than 850,000 clones in the sample, about two thirds were seen once. This clone has ten or more counts. Its antigen is unknown. V gave up 6 bases and J gave up 0 bases, with 11 bases separating them. The CDR3 is 14 amino acids. The germline V gene encodes CDR1 MDHEN and CDR2 SYDVKM. The sequence was collected from a woman between 25 and 40 years old in good health. The source material was memory CD4+ T cells sorted from blood. Subset denoted: CD45RA-negative fraction. The V gene is TRBV28, the J gene TRBJ2-5; possible D gene TRBD1, 6 bases. The CDR3, as DNA: TGTGCCAGCAGGACGGGACACAACCAAGAGACCCAGTACTTC. It yields the protein CASRTGHNQETQYF.